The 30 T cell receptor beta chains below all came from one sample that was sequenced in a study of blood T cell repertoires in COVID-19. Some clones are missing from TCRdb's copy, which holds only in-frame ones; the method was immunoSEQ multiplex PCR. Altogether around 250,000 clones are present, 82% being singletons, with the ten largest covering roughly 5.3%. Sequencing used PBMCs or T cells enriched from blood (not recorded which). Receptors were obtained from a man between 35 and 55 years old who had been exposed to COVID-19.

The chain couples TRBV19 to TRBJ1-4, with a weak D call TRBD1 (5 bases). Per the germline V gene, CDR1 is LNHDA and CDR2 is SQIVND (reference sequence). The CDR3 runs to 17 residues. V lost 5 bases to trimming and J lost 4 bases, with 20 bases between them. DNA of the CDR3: TGTGCCAGTAGTCCCCAGGGCAGCTCCGCCTTTAATGAAAAACTGTTTTTT. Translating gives CASSPQGSSAFNEKLFF. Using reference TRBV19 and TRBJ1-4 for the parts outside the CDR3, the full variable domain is DGGITQSPKYLFRKEGQNVTLSCEQNLNHDAMYWYRQDPGQGLRLIYYSQIVNDFQKGDIAEGYSVSREKKESFPLTVTSAQKNPTAFYLCASSPQGSSAFNEKLFFGSGTQLSVL.

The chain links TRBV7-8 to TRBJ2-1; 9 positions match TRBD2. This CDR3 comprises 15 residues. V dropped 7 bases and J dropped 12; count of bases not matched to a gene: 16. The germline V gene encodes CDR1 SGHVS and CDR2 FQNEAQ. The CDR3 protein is CASNPGGSGGLGQFF. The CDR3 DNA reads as TGTGCCAGCAACCCAGGCGGTAGCGGGGGCTTGGGGCAGTTCTTC. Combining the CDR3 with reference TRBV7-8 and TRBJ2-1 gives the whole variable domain GAGVSQSPRYKVAKRGQDVALRCDPISGHVSLFWYQQALGQGPEFLTYFQNEAQLDKSGLPSDRFFAERPEGSVSTLKIQRTQQEDSAVYLCASNPGGSGGLGQFFGPGTRLTVL.

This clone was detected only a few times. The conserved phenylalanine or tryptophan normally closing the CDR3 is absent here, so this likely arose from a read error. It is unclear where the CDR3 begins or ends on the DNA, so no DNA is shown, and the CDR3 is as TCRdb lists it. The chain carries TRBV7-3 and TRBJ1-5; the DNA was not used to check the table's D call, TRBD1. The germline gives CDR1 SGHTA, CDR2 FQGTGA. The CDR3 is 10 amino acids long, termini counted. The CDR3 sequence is CASSPRTETI.

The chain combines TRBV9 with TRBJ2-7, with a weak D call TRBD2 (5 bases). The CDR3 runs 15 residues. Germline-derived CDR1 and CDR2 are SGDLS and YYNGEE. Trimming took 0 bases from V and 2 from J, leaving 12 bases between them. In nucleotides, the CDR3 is TGTGCCAGCAGCGTAGCGGGGATTGGTACCTACGAGCAGTACTTC. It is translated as CASSVAGIGTYEQYF.

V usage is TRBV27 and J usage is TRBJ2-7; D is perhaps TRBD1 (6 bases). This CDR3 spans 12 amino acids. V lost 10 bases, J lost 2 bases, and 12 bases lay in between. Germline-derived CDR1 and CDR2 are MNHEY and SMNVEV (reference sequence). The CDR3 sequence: CATRGQPYEQYF. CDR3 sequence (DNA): TGTGCCACCAGAGGACAGCCCTACGAGCAGTACTTC.

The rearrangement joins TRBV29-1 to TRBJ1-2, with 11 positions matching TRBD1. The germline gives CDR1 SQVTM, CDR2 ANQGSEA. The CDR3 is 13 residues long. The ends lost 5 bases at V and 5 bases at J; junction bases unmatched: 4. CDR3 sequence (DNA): TGCAGCGTTCGGACAGGGGGCGCTTATGGCTACACCTTC. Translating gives CSVRTGGAYGYTF.

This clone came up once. The CDR3 loop is CASSFAGDREQYF. In DNA, the CDR3 is TGTGCCAGCAGCTTTGCGGGTGACAGGGAGCAGTACTTC. The rearrangement uses TRBV7-3 and TRBJ2-7; the D gene is possibly TRBD1 (6 bases). CDR1 is SGHTA and CDR2 is FQGTGA in the germline V gene. The CDR3 runs 13 residues. Trimming cost V 3 bases and J 7 bases, with 13 bases left between them.

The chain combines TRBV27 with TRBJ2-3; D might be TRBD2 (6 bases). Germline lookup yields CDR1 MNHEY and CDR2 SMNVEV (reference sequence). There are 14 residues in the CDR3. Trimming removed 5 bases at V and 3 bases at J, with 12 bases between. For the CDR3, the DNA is TGTGCCAGCAGTCCGGACTATACGACAGATACGCAGTATTTT. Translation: CASSPDYTTDTQYF.

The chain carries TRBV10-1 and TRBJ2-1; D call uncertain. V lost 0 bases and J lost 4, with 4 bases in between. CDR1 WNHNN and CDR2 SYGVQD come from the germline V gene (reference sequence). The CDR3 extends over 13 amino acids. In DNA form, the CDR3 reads TGCGCCAGCAGTGAGTCCTTATACAATGAGCAGTTCTTC. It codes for CASSESLYNEQFF.

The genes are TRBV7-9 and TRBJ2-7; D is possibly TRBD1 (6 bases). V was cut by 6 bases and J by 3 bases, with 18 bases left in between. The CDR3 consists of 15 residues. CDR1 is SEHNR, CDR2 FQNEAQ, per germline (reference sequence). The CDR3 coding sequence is TGTGCCAGCAGTGACGAGGGGGTTTCGGGCTACGAGCAGTACTTC. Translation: CASSDEGVSGYEQYF.

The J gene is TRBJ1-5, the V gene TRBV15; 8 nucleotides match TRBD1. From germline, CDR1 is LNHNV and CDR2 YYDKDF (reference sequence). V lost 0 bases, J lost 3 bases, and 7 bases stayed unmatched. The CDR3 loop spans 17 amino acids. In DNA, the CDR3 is TGTGCCACCAGCAGAGAGGACCGACAGGGGAACAATCAGCCCCAGCATTTT. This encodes CATSREDRQGNNQPQHF.

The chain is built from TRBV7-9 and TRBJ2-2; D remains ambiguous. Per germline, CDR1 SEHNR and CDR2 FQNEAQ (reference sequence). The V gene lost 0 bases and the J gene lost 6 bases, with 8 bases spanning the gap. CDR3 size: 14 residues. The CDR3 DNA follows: TGTGCCAGCAGCTTAGCGTGGCAGGCCGGGGAGCTGTTTTTT. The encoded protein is CASSLAWQAGELFF.

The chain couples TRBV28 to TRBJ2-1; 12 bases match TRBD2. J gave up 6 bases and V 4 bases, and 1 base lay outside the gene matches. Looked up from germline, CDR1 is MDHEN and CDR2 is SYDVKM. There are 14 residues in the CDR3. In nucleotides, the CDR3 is TGTGCCAGCAGTTCTAGCGGGAGGGTCAATGAGCAGTTCTTC. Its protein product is CASSSSGRVNEQFF.

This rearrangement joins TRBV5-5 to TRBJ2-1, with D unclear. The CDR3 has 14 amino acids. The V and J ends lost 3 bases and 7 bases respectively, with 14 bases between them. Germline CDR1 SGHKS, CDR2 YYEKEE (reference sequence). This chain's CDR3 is CASSYDIVLNEQFF. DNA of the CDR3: TGTGCCAGCAGCTATGACATAGTTCTTAATGAGCAGTTCTTC.

CDR3: CTSSQECPSGRYEQYF. The CDR3 region has the DNA TGCACCAGCAGCCAAGAATGTCCCAGCGGGCGCTACGAGCAGTACTTC. The J gene is TRBJ2-7, the V gene TRBV1; the listed D gene, TRBD2, was not tested against the DNA. TRBV1 is given as a pseudogene. The CDR3 length is 16 residues.

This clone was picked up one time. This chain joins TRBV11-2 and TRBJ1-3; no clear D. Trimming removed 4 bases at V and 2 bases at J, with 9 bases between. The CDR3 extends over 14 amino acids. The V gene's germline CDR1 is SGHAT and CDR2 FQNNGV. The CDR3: CASSSGNTGNTIYF. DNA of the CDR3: TGTGCCAGCAGCTCGGGGAACACTGGAAACACCATATATTTT.

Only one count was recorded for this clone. CDR3 sequence (DNA): TGTGCTGCAAGGGACAGGGGATATGGCTACACCTTC. Protein sequence: CAARDRGYGYTF. This rearrangement joins TRBV12-5 to TRBJ1-2; the match to TRBD1 covers 10 bases. The junction had 5 bases not matched to a gene; V was cut back by 11 bases and J by 5 bases. Per the germline V gene, CDR1 is LGHNT and CDR2 is FRNRAP. The CDR3 is made up of 12 amino acids.

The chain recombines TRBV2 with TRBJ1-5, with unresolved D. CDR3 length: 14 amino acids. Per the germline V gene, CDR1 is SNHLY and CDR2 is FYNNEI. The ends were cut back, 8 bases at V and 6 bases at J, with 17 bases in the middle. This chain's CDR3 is CASGGLGFGQPQHF. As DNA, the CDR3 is TGTGCCAGCGGTGGGCTCGGGTTCGGTCAGCCCCAGCATTTT.

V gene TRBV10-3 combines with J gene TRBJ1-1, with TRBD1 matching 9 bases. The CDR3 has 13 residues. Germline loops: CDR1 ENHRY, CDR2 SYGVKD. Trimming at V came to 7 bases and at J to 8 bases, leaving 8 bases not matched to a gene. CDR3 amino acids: CAITDRGSREAFF. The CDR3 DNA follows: TGTGCCATCACCGACAGGGGGAGTAGGGAAGCTTTCTTT.

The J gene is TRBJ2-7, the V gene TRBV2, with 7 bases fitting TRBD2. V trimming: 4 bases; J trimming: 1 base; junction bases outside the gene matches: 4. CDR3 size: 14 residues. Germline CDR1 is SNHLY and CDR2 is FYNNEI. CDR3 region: CASSGASGSYEQYF. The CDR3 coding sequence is TGTGCCAGCAGTGGCGCTAGCGGTTCCTACGAGCAGTACTTC.

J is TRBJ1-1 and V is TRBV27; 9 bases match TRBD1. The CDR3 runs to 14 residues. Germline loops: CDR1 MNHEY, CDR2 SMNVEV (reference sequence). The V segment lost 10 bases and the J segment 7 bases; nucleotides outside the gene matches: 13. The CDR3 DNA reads TGTGCCACAGCGAGGAGGACAGGGGCCAGTGAAGCTTTCTTT. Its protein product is CATARRTGASEAFF.

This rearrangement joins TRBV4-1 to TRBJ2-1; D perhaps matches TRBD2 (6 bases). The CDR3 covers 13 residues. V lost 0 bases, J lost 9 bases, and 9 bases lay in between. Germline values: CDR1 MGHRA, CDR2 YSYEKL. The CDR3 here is CASSQEGGFEQFF. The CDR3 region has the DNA TGCGCCAGCAGCCAAGAAGGAGGGTTTGAGCAGTTCTTC.

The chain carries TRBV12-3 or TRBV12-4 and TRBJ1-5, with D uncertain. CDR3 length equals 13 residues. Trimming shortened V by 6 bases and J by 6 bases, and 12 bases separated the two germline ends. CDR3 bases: TGTGCCAGCAGCGAACAAATCAGTCAGCCCCAGCATTTT. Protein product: CASSEQISQPQHF.

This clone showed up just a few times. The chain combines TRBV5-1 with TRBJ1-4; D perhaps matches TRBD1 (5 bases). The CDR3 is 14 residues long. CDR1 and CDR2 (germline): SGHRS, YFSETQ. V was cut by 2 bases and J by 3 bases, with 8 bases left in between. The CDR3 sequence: CASSLGVANEKLFF. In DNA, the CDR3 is TGCGCCAGCAGCTTAGGGGTGGCTAATGAAAAACTGTTTTTT.

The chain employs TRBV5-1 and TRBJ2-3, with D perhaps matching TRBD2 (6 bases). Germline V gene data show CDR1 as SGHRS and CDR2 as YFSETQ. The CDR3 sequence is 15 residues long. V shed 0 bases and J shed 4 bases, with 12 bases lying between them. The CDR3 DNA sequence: TGCGCCAGCAGCTTGGGATGGGGGGAGGCAGATACGCAGTATTTT. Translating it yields CASSLGWGEADTQYF.

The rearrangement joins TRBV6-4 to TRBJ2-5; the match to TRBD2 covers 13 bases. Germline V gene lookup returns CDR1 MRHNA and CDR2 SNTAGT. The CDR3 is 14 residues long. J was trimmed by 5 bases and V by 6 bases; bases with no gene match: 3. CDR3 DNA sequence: TGTGCCAGCAGGCGGACTAGCGGGAGTGAGACCCAGTACTTC. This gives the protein CASRRTSGSETQYF.

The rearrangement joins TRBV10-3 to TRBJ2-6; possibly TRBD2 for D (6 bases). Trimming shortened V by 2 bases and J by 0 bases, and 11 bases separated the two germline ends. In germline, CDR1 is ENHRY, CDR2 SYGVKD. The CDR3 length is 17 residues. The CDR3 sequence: CAISEGGGYSGANVLTF. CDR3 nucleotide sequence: TGTGCCATCAGTGAGGGGGGAGGTTACTCTGGGGCCAACGTCCTGACTTTC.

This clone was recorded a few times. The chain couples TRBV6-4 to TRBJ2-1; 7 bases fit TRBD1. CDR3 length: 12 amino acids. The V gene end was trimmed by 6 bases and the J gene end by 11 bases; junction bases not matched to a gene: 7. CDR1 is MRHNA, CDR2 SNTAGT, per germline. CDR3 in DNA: TGTGCCAGCAGCCCGGAAGGGGGCCAGCAGTTCTTC. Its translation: CASSPEGGQQFF.

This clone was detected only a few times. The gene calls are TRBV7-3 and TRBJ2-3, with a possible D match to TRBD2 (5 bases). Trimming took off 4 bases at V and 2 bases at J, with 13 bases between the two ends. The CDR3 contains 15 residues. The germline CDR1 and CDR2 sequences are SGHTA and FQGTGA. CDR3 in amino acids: CASSSLASYTDTQYF. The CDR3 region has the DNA TGTGCCAGCAGCTCCTTAGCGAGTTACACAGATACGCAGTATTTT.

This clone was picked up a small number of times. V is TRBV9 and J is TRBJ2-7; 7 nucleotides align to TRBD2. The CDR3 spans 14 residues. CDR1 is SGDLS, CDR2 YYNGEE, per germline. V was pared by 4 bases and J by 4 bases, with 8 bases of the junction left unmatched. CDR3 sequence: CASSPRTSWYEQYF. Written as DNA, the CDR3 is TGTGCCAGCAGCCCTAGGACTAGTTGGTACGAGCAGTACTTC.